This T cell receptor (beta chain) was captured in a study of shared clonotypes between healthy human individuals. Whole-study findings and limits: Some naive CD4 clonotypes, 4.5% to 5.5%, turned up in common across a few donors. A limitation of the genetic and exposure-history diversity represented arose from few donors.

Remarks on this clone: Its target is not known.

V shed 1 base and J shed 3 bases, with 13 bases lying between them. The germline V gene has CDR1 MGHRA and CDR2 YSYEKL. The CDR3 is made up of 15 amino acids. Participating donors were healthy, HIV-negative adults free of recent acute infections or vaccinations. Original handling: Junction-only sequences without quality scores came from ImmunoSEQ, so filtering differed. TCRdb's table, derived via immunoSEQ multiplex PCR, lists solely in-frame clones and lacks some. V, J and clone size reflect that table, while D and trimming were determined from the DNA. The table lists about 2.4 million clones, 93% of them singletons.

The source is a man aged 18 to 30 in good health. Some clones in this sample may be carry-over from other donors' samples. The sample consisted of naive CD4+ T cells from PBMCs. Subset described: CD45RA+ positively selected. This rearrangement joins TRBV4-1 to TRBJ2-7; possible D gene TRBD2, 6 bases. CDR3 sequence (DNA): TGCGCCAGCAGCCAAGTGGGGACTCGTAACTACGAGCAGTACTTC. Its protein product is CASSQVGTRNYEQYF.